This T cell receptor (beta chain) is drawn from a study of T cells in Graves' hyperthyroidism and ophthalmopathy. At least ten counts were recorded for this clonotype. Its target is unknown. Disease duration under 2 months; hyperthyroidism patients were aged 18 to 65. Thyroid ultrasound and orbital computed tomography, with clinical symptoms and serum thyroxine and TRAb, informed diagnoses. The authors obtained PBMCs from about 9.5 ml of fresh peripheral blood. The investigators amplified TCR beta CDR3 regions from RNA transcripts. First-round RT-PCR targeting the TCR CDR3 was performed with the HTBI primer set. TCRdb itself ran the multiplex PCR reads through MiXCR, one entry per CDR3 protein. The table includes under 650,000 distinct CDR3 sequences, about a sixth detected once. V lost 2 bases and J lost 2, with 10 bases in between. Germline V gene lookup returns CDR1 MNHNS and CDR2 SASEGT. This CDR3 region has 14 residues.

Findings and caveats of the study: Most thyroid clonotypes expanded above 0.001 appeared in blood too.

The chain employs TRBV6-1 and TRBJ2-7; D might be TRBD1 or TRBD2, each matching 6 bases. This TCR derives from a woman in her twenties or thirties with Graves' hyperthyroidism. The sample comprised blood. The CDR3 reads CASSEYGGTYEQYF. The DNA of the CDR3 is TGTGCCAGCAGTGAATACGGGGGCACCTACGAGCAGTACTTC.